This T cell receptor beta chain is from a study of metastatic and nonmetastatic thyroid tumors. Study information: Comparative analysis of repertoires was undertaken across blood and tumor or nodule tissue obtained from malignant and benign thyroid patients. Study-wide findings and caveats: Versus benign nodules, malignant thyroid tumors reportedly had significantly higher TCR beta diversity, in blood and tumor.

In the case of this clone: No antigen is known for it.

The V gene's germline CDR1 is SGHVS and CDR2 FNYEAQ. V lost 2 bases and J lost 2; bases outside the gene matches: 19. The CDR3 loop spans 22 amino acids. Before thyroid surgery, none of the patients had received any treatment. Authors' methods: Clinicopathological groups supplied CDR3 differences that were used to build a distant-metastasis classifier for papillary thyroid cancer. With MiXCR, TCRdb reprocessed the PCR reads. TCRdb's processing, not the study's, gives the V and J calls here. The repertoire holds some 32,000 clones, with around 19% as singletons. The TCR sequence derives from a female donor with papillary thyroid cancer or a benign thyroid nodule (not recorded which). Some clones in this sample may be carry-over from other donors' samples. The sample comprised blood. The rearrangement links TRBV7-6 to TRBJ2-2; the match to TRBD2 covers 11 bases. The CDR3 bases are TGTGCCAGCAGCTTATCTTTAGCGGGGGGGCGAGGGGCATTGCTCAACACCGGGGAGCTGTTTTTT. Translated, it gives CASSLSLAGGRGALLNTGELFF.